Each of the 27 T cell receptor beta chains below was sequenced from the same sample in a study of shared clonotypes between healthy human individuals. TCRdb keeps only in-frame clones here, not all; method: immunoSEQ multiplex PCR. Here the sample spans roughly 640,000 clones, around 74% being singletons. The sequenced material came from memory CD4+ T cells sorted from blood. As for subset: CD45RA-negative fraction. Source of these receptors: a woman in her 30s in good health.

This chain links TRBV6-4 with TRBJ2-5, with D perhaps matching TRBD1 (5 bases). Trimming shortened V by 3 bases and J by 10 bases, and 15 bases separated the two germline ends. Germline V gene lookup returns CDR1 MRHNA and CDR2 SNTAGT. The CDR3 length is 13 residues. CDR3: CASSEGVGQVQYF. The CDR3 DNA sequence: TGTGCCAGCAGTGAGGGCGTCGGACAAGTCCAGTACTTC.

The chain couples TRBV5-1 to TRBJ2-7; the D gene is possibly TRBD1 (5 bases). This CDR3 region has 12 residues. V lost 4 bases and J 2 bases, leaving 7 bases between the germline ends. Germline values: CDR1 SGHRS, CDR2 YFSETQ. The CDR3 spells CASSGAAYEQYF. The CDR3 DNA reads TGCGCCAGCAGCGGGGCGGCCTACGAGCAGTACTTC. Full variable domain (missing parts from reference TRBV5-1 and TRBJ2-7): KAGVTQTPRYLIKTRGQQVTLSCSPISGHRSVSWYQQTPGQGLQFLFEYFSETQRNKGNFPGRFSGRQFSNSRSEMNVSTLELGDSALYLCASSGAAYEQYFGPGTRLTVT.

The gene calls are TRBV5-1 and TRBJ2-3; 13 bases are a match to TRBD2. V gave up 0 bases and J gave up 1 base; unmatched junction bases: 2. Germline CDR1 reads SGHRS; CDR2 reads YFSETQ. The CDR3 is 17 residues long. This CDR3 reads CASSLAGTSGGTDTQYF. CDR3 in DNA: TGCGCCAGCAGCTTGGCAGGGACTAGCGGGGGCACAGATACGCAGTATTTT.

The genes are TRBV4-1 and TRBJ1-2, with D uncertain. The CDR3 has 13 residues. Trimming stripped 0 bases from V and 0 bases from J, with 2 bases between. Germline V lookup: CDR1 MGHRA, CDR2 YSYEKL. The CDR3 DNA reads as TGCGCCAGCAGCCAAGATCCTAACTATGGCTACACCTTC. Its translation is CASSQDPNYGYTF.

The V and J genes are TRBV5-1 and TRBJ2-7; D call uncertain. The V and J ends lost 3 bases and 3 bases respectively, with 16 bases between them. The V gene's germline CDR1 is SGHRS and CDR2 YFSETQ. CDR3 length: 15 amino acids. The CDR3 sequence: CASSSALTSIYEQYF. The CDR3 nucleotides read TGCGCCAGCAGCTCGGCCCTTACATCGATCTACGAGCAGTACTTC.

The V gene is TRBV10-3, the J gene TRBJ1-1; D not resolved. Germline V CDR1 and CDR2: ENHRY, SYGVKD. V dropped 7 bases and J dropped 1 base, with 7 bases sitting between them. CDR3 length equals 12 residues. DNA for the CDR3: TGTGCCATCAAGGCAGAGAACACTGAAGCTTTCTTT. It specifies CAIKAENTEAFF.

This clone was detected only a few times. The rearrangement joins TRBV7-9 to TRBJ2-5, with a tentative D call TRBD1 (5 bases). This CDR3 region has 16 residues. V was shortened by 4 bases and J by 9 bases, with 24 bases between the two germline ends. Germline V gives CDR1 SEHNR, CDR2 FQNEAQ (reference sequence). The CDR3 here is CASSSGHGLALVPQYF. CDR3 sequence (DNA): TGTGCCAGCAGCTCCGGACATGGTTTGGCGTTGGTGCCCCAGTACTTC.

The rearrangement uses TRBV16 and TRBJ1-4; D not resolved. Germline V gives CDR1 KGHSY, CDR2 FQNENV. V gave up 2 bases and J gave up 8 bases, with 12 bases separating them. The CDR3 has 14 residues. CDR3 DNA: TGTGCCAGCAGCCAAGGAGGAGGAGGAGAAAAACTGTTTTTT. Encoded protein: CASSQGGGGEKLFF.

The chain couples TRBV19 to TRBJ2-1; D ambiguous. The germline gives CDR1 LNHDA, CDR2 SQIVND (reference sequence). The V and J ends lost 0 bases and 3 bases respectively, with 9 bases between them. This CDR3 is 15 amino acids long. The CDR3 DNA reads TGTGCCAGTAGTATAGATCATTCCAACTACAATGAGCAGTTCTTC. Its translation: CASSIDHSNYNEQFF.

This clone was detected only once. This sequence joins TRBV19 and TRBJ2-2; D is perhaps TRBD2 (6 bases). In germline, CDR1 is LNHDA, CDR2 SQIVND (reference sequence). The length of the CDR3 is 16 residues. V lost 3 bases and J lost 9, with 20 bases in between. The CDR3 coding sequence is TGTGCCAGTAGTATTGCCGCGGGAAGTCGGGCACGGGAGCTGTTTTTT. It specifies CASSIAAGSRARELFF.

This CDR3 is CASSRGGTGINEQFF. The CDR3 DNA follows: TGTGCCAGCAGCCGAGGCGGGACAGGGATTAATGAGCAGTTCTTC. The chain has TRBV7-2 and TRBJ2-1; 9 bases map to TRBD1. CDR1 and CDR2 from the germline V gene are SGHTA and FQGNSA. The junction had 9 bases not matched to a gene; V was cut back by 5 bases and J by 7 bases. This CDR3 is 15 amino acids long. The whole variable domain, remainder taken from reference TRBV7-2 and TRBJ2-1, is GAGVSQSPSNKVTEKGKDVELRCDPISGHTALYWYRQSLGQGLEFLIYFQGNSAPDKSGLPSDRFSAERTGGSVSTLTIQRTQQEDSAVYLCASSRGGTGINEQFFGPGTRLTVL.

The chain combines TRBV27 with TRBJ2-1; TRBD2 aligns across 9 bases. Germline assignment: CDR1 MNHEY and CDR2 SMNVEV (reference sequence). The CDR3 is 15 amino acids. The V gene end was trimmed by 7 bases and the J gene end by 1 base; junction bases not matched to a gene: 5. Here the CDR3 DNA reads TGTGCCAGCACCATTAGCGGGGGATCCTACAATGAGCAGTTCTTC. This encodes CASTISGGSYNEQFF.

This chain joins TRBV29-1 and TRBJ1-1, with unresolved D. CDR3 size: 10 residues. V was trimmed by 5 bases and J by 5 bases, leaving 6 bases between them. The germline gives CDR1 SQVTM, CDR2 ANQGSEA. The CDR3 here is CSVSLTEAFF. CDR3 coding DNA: TGCAGCGTTAGTTTAACTGAAGCTTTCTTT. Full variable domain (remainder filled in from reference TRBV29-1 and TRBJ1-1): SAVISQKPSRDICQRGTSLTIQCQVDSQVTMMFWYRQQPGQSLTLIATANQGSEATYESGFVIDKFPISRPNLTFSTLTVSNMSPEDSSIYLCSVSLTEAFFGQGTRLTVV.

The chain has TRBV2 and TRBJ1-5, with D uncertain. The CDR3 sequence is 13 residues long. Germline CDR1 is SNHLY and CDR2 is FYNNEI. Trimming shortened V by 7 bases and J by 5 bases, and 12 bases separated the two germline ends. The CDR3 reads CASNTDGYQPQHF. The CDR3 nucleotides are TGTGCCAGCAATACGGACGGGTATCAGCCCCAGCATTTT.

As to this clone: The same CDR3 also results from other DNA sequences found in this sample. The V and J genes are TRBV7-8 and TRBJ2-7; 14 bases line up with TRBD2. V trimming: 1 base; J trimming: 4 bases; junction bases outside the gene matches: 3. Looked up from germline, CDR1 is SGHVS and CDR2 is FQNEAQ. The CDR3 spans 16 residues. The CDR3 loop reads CASSLGLAGGPYEQYF. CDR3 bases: TGTGCCAGCAGCTTAGGACTAGCGGGAGGGCCGTACGAGCAGTACTTC.

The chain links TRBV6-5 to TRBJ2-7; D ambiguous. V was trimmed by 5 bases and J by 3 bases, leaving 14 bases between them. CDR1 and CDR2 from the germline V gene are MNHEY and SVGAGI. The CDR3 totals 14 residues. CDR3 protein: CASSLQFDGYEQYF. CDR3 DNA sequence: TGTGCCAGCAGTCTCCAATTCGACGGCTACGAGCAGTACTTC.

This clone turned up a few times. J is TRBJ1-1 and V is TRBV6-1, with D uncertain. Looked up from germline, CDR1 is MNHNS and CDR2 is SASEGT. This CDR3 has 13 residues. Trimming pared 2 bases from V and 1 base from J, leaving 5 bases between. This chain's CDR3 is CASSEQKNTEAFF. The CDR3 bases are TGTGCCAGCAGTGAACAAAAGAACACTGAAGCTTTCTTT.

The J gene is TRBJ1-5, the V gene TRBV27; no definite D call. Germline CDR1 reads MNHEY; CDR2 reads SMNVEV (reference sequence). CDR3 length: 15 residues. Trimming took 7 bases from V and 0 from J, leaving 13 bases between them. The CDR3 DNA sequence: TGTGCCAGCAAGACAACGGATCATAGCAATCAGCCCCAGCATTTT. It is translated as CASKTTDHSNQPQHF.

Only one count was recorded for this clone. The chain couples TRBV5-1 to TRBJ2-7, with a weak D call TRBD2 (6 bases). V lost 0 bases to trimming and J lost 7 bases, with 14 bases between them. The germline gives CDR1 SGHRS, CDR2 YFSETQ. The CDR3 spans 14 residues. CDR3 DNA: TGCGCCAGCAGCTTGGGGACGGAGGGTTTAGAGCAGTACTTC. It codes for CASSLGTEGLEQYF. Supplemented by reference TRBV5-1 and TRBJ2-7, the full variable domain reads KAGVTQTPRYLIKTRGQQVTLSCSPISGHRSVSWYQQTPGQGLQFLFEYFSETQRNKGNFPGRFSGRQFSNSRSEMNVSTLELGDSALYLCASSLGTEGLEQYFGPGTRLTVT.

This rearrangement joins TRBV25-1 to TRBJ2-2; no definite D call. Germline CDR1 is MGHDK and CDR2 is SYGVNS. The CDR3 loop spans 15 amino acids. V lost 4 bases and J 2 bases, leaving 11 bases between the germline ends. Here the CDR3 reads CASSAHQTNTGELFF. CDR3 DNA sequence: TGTGCCAGCAGTGCCCACCAGACCAACACCGGGGAGCTGTTTTTT. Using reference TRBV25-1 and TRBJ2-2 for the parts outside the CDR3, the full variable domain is EADIYQTPRYLVIGTGKKITLECSQTMGHDKMYWYQQDPGMELHLIHYSYGVNSTEKGDLSSESTVSRIRTEHFPLTLESARPSHTSQYLCASSAHQTNTGELFFGEGSRLTVL.

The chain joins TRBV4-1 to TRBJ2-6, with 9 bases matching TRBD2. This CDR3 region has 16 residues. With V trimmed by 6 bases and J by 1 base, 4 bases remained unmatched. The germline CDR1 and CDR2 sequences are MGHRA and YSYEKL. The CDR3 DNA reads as TGCGCCAGCAGAAGCGGGAGGCAGTCTGGGGCCAACGTCCTGACTTTC. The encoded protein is CASRSGRQSGANVLTF.

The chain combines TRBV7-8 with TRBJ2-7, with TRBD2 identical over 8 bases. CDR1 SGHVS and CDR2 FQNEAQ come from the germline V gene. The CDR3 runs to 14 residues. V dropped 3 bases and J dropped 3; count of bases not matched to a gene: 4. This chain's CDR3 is CASSFSGINYEQYF. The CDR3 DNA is TGTGCCAGCAGCTTTAGCGGGATAAACTACGAGCAGTACTTC.

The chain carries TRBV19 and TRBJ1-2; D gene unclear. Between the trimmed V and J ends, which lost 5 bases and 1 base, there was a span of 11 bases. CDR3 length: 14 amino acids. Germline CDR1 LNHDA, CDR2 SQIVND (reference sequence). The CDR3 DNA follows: TGTGCCAGTAGTGCTCGGACCATTAACTATGGCTACACCTTC. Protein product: CASSARTINYGYTF.

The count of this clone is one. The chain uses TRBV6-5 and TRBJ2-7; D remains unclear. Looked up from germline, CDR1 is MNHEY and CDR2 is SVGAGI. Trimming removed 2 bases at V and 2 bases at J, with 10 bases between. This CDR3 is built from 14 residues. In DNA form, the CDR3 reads TGTGCCAGCAGTTACAAAGGCTACCCCTACGAGCAGTACTTC. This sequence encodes CASSYKGYPYEQYF.

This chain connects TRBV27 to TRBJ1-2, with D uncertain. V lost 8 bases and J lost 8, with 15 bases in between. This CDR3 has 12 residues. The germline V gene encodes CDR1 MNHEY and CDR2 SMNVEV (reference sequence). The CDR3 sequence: CASHNTIGGYTF. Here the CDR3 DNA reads TGTGCCAGCCATAACACTATCGGAGGCTACACCTTC.

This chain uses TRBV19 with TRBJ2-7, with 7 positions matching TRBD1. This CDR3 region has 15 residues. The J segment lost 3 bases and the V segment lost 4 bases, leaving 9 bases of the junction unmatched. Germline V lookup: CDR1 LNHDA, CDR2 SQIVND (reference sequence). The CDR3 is CASSNILGQSYEQYF. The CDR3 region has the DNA TGTGCCAGTAGTAATATCCTGGGACAGAGCTACGAGCAGTACTTC.

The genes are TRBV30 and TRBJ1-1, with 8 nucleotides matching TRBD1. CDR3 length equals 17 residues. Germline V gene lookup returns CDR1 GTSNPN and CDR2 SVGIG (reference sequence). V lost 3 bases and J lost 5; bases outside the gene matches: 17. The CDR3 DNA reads TGTGCCTGGAGCCAGAAGGGGGGCAGGGGGCATGGGACTGAAGCTTTCTTT. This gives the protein CAWSQKGGRGHGTEAFF.